This T cell receptor (beta chain) was recorded in a study of T cells in Graves' hyperthyroidism and ophthalmopathy. Study-wide points: A 13 V-J model separated ophthalmopathy from stable hyperthyroidism.

This clonotype has a count of ten or more. As yet, its antigen is unknown. Clinical symptoms, serum thyroxine and TRAb, thyroid ultrasound and orbital computed tomography were used for the diagnoses. Out of less than 12 ml of fresh peripheral blood came the PBMCs. Trimming took 7 bases from V and 7 from J, leaving 20 bases between them. The CDR3 has 15 residues. Germline V gene sequence: CDR1 SGHRS, CDR2 YFSETQ. TCR beta CDR3 sequences were amplified from RNA transcripts. The TCR CDR3 first-round RT-PCR relied on the HTBI primer set. TCRdb ran MiXCR on the multiplex PCR reads and lists one entry per CDR3 protein. Seen here are over 300,000 distinct CDR3 sequences, about 14% observed once, and the top ten hold approximately 9.9%.

This TCR was recovered from a woman aged 55-70 years with Graves' hyperthyroidism. The chain employs TRBV5-1 and TRBJ1-4; unclear D gene. Sequenced sample: blood. Written as DNA, the CDR3 is TGCGCCAGCGCCCCGGTTCCCCGGGGTGGTGAAAAACTGTTTTTT. Amino acid sequence: CASAPVPRGGEKLFF.